Included here is one T cell receptor (beta chain) sequence, with context. The antigen is unknown. The sample comes from a study of siplizumab effects on memory and regulatory T cells. Study outcomes and limitations: Sequences below about 10^-5 frequency were poorly captured, limiting mapping of alloreactive clones.

The V and J ends lost 1 base and 12 bases respectively, with 11 bases between them. The CDR3 extends over 12 amino acids. The germline V gene has CDR1 SGHRS and CDR2 YFSETQ. Some clones are missing from TCRdb's copy, which holds only in-frame ones; the method was immunoSEQ multiplex PCR. The sample includes tens of thousands of clones, less than 85% of them seen just once. Sequencing was done on a sample of memory CD4+ T cells sorted from blood. The receptor was derived from a human donor in good health. This chain uses TRBV5-1 with TRBJ2-1; D tentatively fits TRBD1 or TRBD2 (6 bases each). The CDR3 region has the DNA TGCGCCAGCAGCTTGTCGGGGGCTGCGCAGTTCTTC. Translation: CASSLSGAAQFF.